The 31 T cell receptor beta chains given below trace back to one sample, sequenced in a study of T cell clonotyping in hematopoietic cell transplantation. Described time point: recipient sample about 28 days before transplant, after cytoreduction. TCRdb's table, derived via immunoSEQ multiplex PCR, lists solely in-frame clones and lacks some. The sample lists 6,800 or so clones, roughly 91% occurring once. The material was peripheral blood mononuclear cells, obtained before stem cell transplant. All receptors come from a man between 60 and 75 years old with acute myeloid leukemia. Some clones in this sample may be carry-over from other donors' samples.

V gene TRBV28 combines with J gene TRBJ1-1; TRBD1 matches 8 bases. V gave up 2 bases and J gave up 0 bases; unmatched junction bases: 11. The CDR3 sequence is 18 residues long. Germline V gene sequence: CDR1 MDHEN, CDR2 SYDVKM. Here the CDR3 DNA reads TGTGCCAGCAGTTTAGTAACAGGGGGGCGAATAATGAACACTGAAGCTTTCTTT. Translated: CASSLVTGGRIMNTEAFF.

This chain connects TRBV7-2 to TRBJ2-3, with D possibly TRBD2 on 7 matching bases. Trimming shortened V by 5 bases and J by 0 bases, and 18 bases separated the two germline ends. Germline CDR1 is SGHTA and CDR2 is FQGNSA. This CDR3 has 17 residues. CDR3 DNA sequence: TGTGCCAGCAGCCCCCTGGCGGGGGCGGCTAGCACAGATACGCAGTATTTT. Its translation is CASSPLAGAASTDTQYF.

V and J are TRBV6-1 and TRBJ2-3; maybe TRBD1 (6 bases). CDR3 size: 15 residues. With 8 bases removed from V and 4 bases from J, the gap between germline ends came to 19 bases. Looked up from germline, CDR1 is MNHNS and CDR2 is SASEGT. DNA of the CDR3: TGTGCCAGCCGGATTGGGGGCTCGGGTTCAGATACGCAGTATTTT. Residues: CASRIGGSGSDTQYF.

This rearrangement joins TRBV28 to TRBJ1-1; 8 bases agree with TRBD1. The germline V gene encodes CDR1 MDHEN and CDR2 SYDVKM. This CDR3 is 15 amino acids long. After removal of 4 bases from V and 2 bases from J, the junction contained 6 bases not matched to a gene. The CDR3 DNA follows: TGTGCCAGCAGTTCAGGGGGCGCCATAAACACTGAAGCTTTCTTT. This gives the protein CASSSGGAINTEAFF.

V gene TRBV19 combines with J gene TRBJ1-4; the D is unclear. Trimming shortened V by 5 bases and J by 4 bases, and 14 bases separated the two germline ends. The CDR3 runs to 15 residues. Germline values: CDR1 LNHDA, CDR2 SQIVND (reference sequence). The DNA for the CDR3 is TGTGCCAGTAGTTCGTGGGCAGCTAATAATGAAAAACTGTTTTTT. Its translation is CASSSWAANNEKLFF. Full variable domain (missing parts from reference TRBV19 and TRBJ1-4): DGGITQSPKYLFRKEGQNVTLSCEQNLNHDAMYWYRQDPGQGLRLIYYSQIVNDFQKGDIAEGYSVSREKKESFPLTVTSAQKNPTAFYLCASSSWAANNEKLFFGSGTQLSVL.

The chain combines TRBV29-1 with TRBJ2-1; 7 bases agree with TRBD2. The CDR3 length is 15 residues. V gave up 4 bases and J gave up 4 bases; unmatched junction bases: 10. Germline CDR1 reads SQVTM; CDR2 reads ANQGSEA. In DNA form, the CDR3 reads TGCAGCGTTGCGGCTAGCGGAGCCAGATACAATGAGCAGTTCTTC. Protein: CSVAASGARYNEQFF.

A single count supports this clone. The chain joins TRBV4-2 to TRBJ2-6; D gene uncertain. The CDR3 is 20 residues long. The germline V gene encodes CDR1 LGHNA and CDR2 YNFKEQ. V was pared by 1 base and J by 1 base, with 20 bases between. The CDR3 DNA is TGTGCCAGCAGCCAAGCGAGGTTGAGCGTACTACTATCTGGGGCCAACGTCCTGACTTTC. The encoded protein is CASSQARLSVLLSGANVLTF.

The chain uses TRBV28 and TRBJ1-1; D gene uncertain. The CDR3 has 11 amino acids. CDR1 is MDHEN and CDR2 is SYDVKM in the germline V gene. The CDR3 DNA reads TGTTCCACTTTCATGAACACTGAAGCTTTCTTT. Translated, it gives CSTFMNTEAFF.

The J gene is TRBJ1-2, the V gene TRBV4-1; no clear D. Trimming stripped 0 bases from V and 4 bases from J, with 18 bases between. Germline CDR1 reads MGHRA; CDR2 reads YSYEKL. There are 17 residues in the CDR3. CDR3 coding DNA: TGCGCCAGCAGCCAAGATATGGGATCCCATGTCACCTATGGCTACACCTTC. This gives the protein CASSQDMGSHVTYGYTF.

J is TRBJ1-1 and V is TRBV2; D not resolved. This CDR3 is built from 14 residues. The V end lost 7 bases, the J end lost 2 bases, and 14 bases lay between the germline ends. From germline, CDR1 is SNHLY and CDR2 FYNNEI. The CDR3 loop is CASTRAFFNTEAFF. As DNA, the CDR3 is TGTGCCAGCACTCGGGCGTTCTTTAACACTGAAGCTTTCTTT.

The chain has TRBV2 and TRBJ1-4; D might be TRBD1 (5 bases). The CDR3 spans 13 residues. Trimming removed 8 bases at V and 0 bases at J, with 7 bases between. From germline, CDR1 is SNHLY and CDR2 FYNNEI. Written as DNA, the CDR3 is TGTGCCAGCGCAGGGACAACTAATGAAAAACTGTTTTTT. This gives the protein CASAGTTNEKLFF.

The chain is built from TRBV5-4 and TRBJ1-1; 8 bases map to TRBD1. The V gene's germline CDR1 is SGHNT and CDR2 YYREEE (reference sequence). The CDR3 loop spans 14 amino acids. J was trimmed by 1 base and V by 3 bases; bases with no gene match: 2. CDR3 sequence: CASSWDRKNTEAFF. CDR3 DNA sequence: TGTGCCAGCAGCTGGGACAGGAAGAACACTGAAGCTTTCTTT. Based on the CDR3 plus reference TRBV5-4 and TRBJ1-1, the full variable domain is ETGVTQSPTHLIKTRGQQVTLRCSSQSGHNTVSWYQQALGQGPQFIFQYYREEENGRGNFPPRFSGLQFPNYSSELNVNALELDDSALYLCASSWDRKNTEAFFGQGTRLTVV.

This clone was recorded once. The V call is TRBV6-6, the J call TRBJ1-5; 7 bases match TRBD1. Germline lookup yields CDR1 MNHNY and CDR2 SVGAGI (reference sequence). The J segment lost 4 bases and the V segment lost 7 bases, leaving 7 bases of the junction unmatched. This CDR3 spans 14 amino acids. The CDR3, as DNA: TGTGCCAGCATTCAGGGGGGAGGTAATCAGCCCCAGCATTTT. This encodes CASIQGGGNQPQHF.

The chain has TRBV11-2 and TRBJ1-1; 7 bases are shared with TRBD1. The CDR3 runs to 13 residues. Per germline, CDR1 SGHAT and CDR2 FQNNGV. V was clipped by 5 bases and J by 11 bases; unmatched bases: 11. CDR3 loop: CASSIHDRVGAFF. In DNA, the CDR3 is TGTGCCAGCAGCATCCACGACAGGGTGGGGGCTTTCTTT.

The sample holds one count of this clone. The chain carries TRBV27 and TRBJ2-5; 11 nucleotides agree with TRBD1. Germline V gene sequence: CDR1 MNHEY, CDR2 SMNVEV (reference sequence). V shed 5 bases and J 0 bases; nucleotides not matched to a gene: 8. This CDR3 comprises 17 residues. Written as DNA, the CDR3 is TGTGCCAGCAGTCCCCGTGGGACAGGGGGTTACCAAGAGACCCAGTACTTC. Translating gives CASSPRGTGGYQETQYF.

This chain connects TRBV20-1 to TRBJ1-2, with 7 bases lining up with TRBD1. V trimming: 6 bases; J trimming: 8 bases; junction bases outside the gene matches: 6. Germline loops: CDR1 DFQATT, CDR2 SNEGSKA (reference sequence). CDR3 length: 11 amino acids. The CDR3 is CSAPTGWGYTF. As DNA, the CDR3 is TGCAGTGCCCCGACAGGGTGGGGCTACACCTTC.

This clone occurred a few times. This chain joins TRBV30 and TRBJ1-1, with D hard to call. CDR1 is GTSNPN, CDR2 SVGIG, per germline (reference sequence). The CDR3 extends over 13 amino acids. Trimming took 1 base from V and 2 from J, leaving 8 bases between them. The CDR3 protein is CAWSAQKNTEAFF. The CDR3 DNA reads TGTGCCTGGAGTGCCCAGAAAAACACTGAAGCTTTCTTT.

The gene calls are TRBV7-8 and TRBJ2-1; 9 bases align to TRBD2. CDR3 length: 16 residues. CDR1 SGHVS and CDR2 FQNEAQ come from the germline V gene. Unmatched junction bases numbered 12, after V lost 5 bases and J lost 7 bases. The CDR3 nucleotides read TGTGCCAGCAGCCCTCCTTTGCGGGAGGGCTTGAATGAGCAGTTCTTC. Translation: CASSPPLREGLNEQFF.

This clone was seen just once. The genes are TRBV30 and TRBJ1-4, with TRBD1 identical over 7 bases. The ends lost 5 bases at V and 7 bases at J; junction bases unmatched: 4. There are 12 residues in the CDR3. Germline V gives CDR1 GTSNPN, CDR2 SVGIG (reference sequence). The chain's CDR3 is CAWGQVVEKLFF. CDR3 DNA sequence: TGTGCCTGGGGACAGGTGGTTGAAAAACTGTTTTTT.

The chain employs TRBV5-5 and TRBJ2-7; possible D gene TRBD2, 6 bases. V lost 0 bases and J 0 bases, leaving 13 bases between the germline ends. The CDR3 spans 16 residues. CDR1 and CDR2 (germline): SGHKS, YYEKEE (reference sequence). The CDR3 is CASSLARGIYSYEQYF. In nucleotides, the CDR3 is TGTGCCAGCAGCTTGGCCCGCGGGATCTACTCCTACGAGCAGTACTTC.

V usage is TRBV5-6 and J usage is TRBJ1-2; the match to TRBD1 covers 7 bases. The CDR3 consists of 13 residues. CDR1 and CDR2 from the germline V gene are SGHDT and YYEEEE. Trimming cost V 3 bases and J 8 bases; bases outside gene matches: 7. CDR3 sequence reads: CASSSNRGGGYTF. In DNA, the CDR3 is TGTGCCAGCAGCTCTAACAGGGGAGGAGGCTACACCTTC.

The table lists this clone with a count of one. The V call is TRBV5-1, the J call TRBJ2-1, with a tentative D call TRBD2 (5 bases). CDR1 and CDR2 from the germline V gene are SGHRS and YFSETQ. V dropped 0 bases and J dropped 1 base, with 8 bases sitting between them. The CDR3 sequence is 15 residues long. This CDR3 is CASSLEADSYNEQFF. The CDR3 region has the DNA TGCGCCAGCAGCTTGGAAGCGGATTCCTACAATGAGCAGTTCTTC.

V and J are TRBV28 and TRBJ2-7, with 8 bases matching TRBD2. V shed 2 bases, J shed 1 base, and the junction held 7 bases outside the gene matches. Germline V gene data show CDR1 as MDHEN and CDR2 as SYDVKM. The CDR3 is made up of 16 amino acids. CDR3 sequence: CASSLIPGRGSYEQYF. CDR3 coding DNA: TGTGCCAGCAGTTTAATCCCCGGGAGGGGGTCCTACGAGCAGTACTTC.

The chain recombines TRBV28 with TRBJ1-5; D gene ambiguous. V gave up 3 bases and J gave up 0 bases, with 12 bases separating them. Looked up from germline, CDR1 is MDHEN and CDR2 is SYDVKM. CDR3 length: 16 amino acids. The CDR3 DNA is TGTGCCAGCAGTTTTCATGACGGCTATAGCAATCAGCCCCAGCATTTT. Translating it yields CASSFHDGYSNQPQHF.

V usage is TRBV9 and J usage is TRBJ2-7; 10 bases fit TRBD2. The trim removed 0 bases at V and 4 bases at J, leaving 1 base unmatched. From germline, CDR1 is SGDLS and CDR2 YYNGEE. The CDR3 is 14 amino acids. CDR3 sequence: CASSVELAGYEQYF. For the CDR3, the DNA is TGTGCCAGCAGCGTAGAACTAGCGGGATACGAGCAGTACTTC.

V is TRBV12-5 and J is TRBJ2-1; D is unclear. The V gene lost 2 bases and the J gene lost 2 bases, with 4 bases spanning the gap. The CDR3 spans 13 residues. CDR1 and CDR2 from the germline V gene are LGHNT and FRNRAP. The CDR3 protein is CASGLTAYNEQFF. The CDR3 DNA reads TGTGCTAGTGGTTTGACGGCCTACAATGAGCAGTTCTTC. The full variable domain, its missing parts supplied by reference TRBV12-5 and TRBJ2-1, is DARVTQTPRHKVTEMGQEVTMRCQPILGHNTVFWYRQTMMQGLELLAYFRNRAPLDDSGMPKDRFSAEMPDATLATLKIQPSEPRDSAVYFCASGLTAYNEQFFGPGTRLTVL.

This clone was detected only once. This chain joins TRBV4-1 and TRBJ1-1; TRBD1 might be the D (5 bases). The CDR3 length is 15 residues. Trimming shortened V by 5 bases and J by 3 bases, and 16 bases separated the two germline ends. Germline CDR1 MGHRA, CDR2 YSYEKL. The CDR3 DNA reads as TGCGCCAGCAGCAGGGGTCCGGCCGGGGACACTGAAGCTTTCTTT. Its translation is CASSRGPAGDTEAFF.

This clone has just one count. This sequence joins TRBV11-2 and TRBJ2-1; 11 positions match TRBD1. With V trimmed by 3 bases and J by 3 bases, 4 bases remained unmatched. Per the germline V gene, CDR1 is SGHAT and CDR2 is FQNNGV. This CDR3 contains 16 residues. As DNA, the CDR3 is TGTGCCAGCAGCTTGGTGGGACAGGGGGGCTACAATGAGCAGTTCTTC. Amino acid sequence: CASSLVGQGGYNEQFF.

V and J are TRBV29-1 and TRBJ2-6, with D unclear. This CDR3 spans 12 amino acids. Trimming took 3 bases from V and 0 from J, leaving 0 bases between them. Germline assignment: CDR1 SQVTM and CDR2 ANQGSEA. The CDR3 sequence: CSVDSGANVLTF. In DNA, the CDR3 is TGCAGCGTTGACTCTGGGGCCAACGTCCTGACTTTC.

This clone was detected a few times. The chain links TRBV2 to TRBJ2-4, with D unresolved. The CDR3 loop spans 16 amino acids. V dropped 1 base and J dropped 0 bases, with 10 bases sitting between them. Per the germline V gene, CDR1 is SNHLY and CDR2 is FYNNEI. The CDR3, as DNA: TGTGCCAGCAGTGAAGGCACACTTTTAGCCAAAAACATTCAGTACTTC. It specifies CASSEGTLLAKNIQYF.

V gene TRBV9 combines with J gene TRBJ2-1; D is undetermined. V was clipped by 0 bases and J by 7 bases, with 11 bases between them. CDR1 is SGDLS, CDR2 YYNGEE, per germline. This CDR3 spans 14 amino acids. The CDR3 here is CASSVVSVGNEQFF. As DNA, the CDR3 is TGTGCCAGCAGCGTAGTATCGGTGGGAAATGAGCAGTTCTTC.